This record concerns one T cell receptor (beta chain) sequence. The sample comes from a study of blood T cell repertoires in COVID-19. The protocol was immunoSEQ multiplex PCR, while the TCRdb copy is restricted to in-frame clones and leaves out a portion. The sample shows about 34,000 clones, 88% of them seen only once. This CDR3 comprises 13 residues. The ends were cut back, 3 bases at V and 0 bases at J, with 6 bases in the middle. Per the germline V gene, CDR1 is MNHEY and CDR2 is SMNVEV (reference sequence). The sample taken for sequencing was peripheral blood. The V and J genes are TRBV27 and TRBJ2-7; D call uncertain. This clonotype was obtained from a human donor with active COVID-19. The donor label of this sample is uncertain. CDR3 sequence: CASSFAGSYEQYF. CDR3 in DNA: TGTGCCAGCAGTTTCGCAGGCTCCTACGAGCAGTACTTC.